This entry features one T cell receptor (beta chain) sequence. This clonotype has just a few counts. No cognate antigen has been identified for it. Per-base qualities were not stored, and no clone one base away is much larger. Relative to germline, V is 5 bases shorter and J is 7 bases shorter, with 24 bases between their ends. The CDR3 numbers 17 residues from cysteine through phenylalanine. Kept here is only the CDR3 DNA, which spans 51 bases and is read in frame from base 1. The sequencer was an Illumina HiSeq 1500. TCRdb trimmed public reads at Q25 via fastp, called clones via MiXCR and kept in-frame beta chains. Rows are unified per CDR3 protein, each entry keeping the most common DNA and genes. Counted in this sample were around 330,000 distinct CDR3 sequences; roughly a sixth of them appeared once. The ten most abundant clones make up 12% of the sample. These data come from a study of T cell repertoires in cytomegalovirus infection (dated by TCRdb to about 2019). At the level of the whole study: Because public TCR beta signatures pointed to carriage of CMV infection together with the matching HLA type, the HLA type of each donor mattered for the analysis. Points the paper makes about the study in general: Cumulative frequency of public TCR beta family members discriminated carriers of CMV infection plus the relevant HLA type in this cohort and an independent roughly 350-donor cohort. The ex vivo response was dominated by HLA-C-restricted CMV-specific TCR beta clonotypes, which also provided the single most frequent clonotype in two of eight donors.

This TCR came from a human donor in good health (CMV status not recorded). Some clones in this sample may be carry-over from other donors' samples. Sequences were obtained from PBMCs. This chain is built from TRBV12-3 or TRBV12-4 and TRBJ1-5; perhaps TRBD1 is the D gene, with 6 bases matching. The CDR3 region: CASSAHNTGLFLQPQHF. The nucleotides read TGTGCCAGCAGTGCGCACAATACAGGGTTATTCTTGCAGCCCCAGCATTTT.